This paragraph reports one TCR beta chain. The data belong to a study of cytomegalovirus exposure and HLA in healthy donors. This CDR3 spans 16 amino acids. From germline, CDR1 is SGDLS and CDR2 YYNGEE. Trimming cost V 0 bases and J 0 bases; bases outside gene matches: 4. Amplification used 60 Vbeta primers and 13 Jbeta primers. Method: immunoSEQ multiplex PCR; TCRdb's copy keeps in-frame clones and lacks some. Found here are around 130,000 clones, roughly four fifths of them singletons; the top ten hold around 1.8%. This TCR was sampled from a woman aged 50 to 60 in good health and CMV-seronegative. The rearrangement uses TRBV9 and TRBJ2-3; TRBD2 matches at 7 bases. The specimen sequenced was PBMCs. CDR3 coding DNA: TGTGCCAGCAGCGTAGTGGCTAGCGGTAGCACAGATACGCAGTATTTT. It translates to CASSVVASGSTDTQYF.